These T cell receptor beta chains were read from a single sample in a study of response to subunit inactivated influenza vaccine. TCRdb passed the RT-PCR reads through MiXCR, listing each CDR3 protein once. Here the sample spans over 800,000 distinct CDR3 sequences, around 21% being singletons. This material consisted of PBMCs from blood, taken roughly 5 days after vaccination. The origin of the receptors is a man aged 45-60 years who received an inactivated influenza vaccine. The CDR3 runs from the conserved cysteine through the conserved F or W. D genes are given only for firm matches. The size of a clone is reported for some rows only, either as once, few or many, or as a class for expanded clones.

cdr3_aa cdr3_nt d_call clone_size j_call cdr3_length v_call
CASSDLRRQETQYF TGTGCCAGCAGTGACCTGAGACGACAAGAGACCCAGTACTTC - - TRBJ2-5 14 TRBV28
CASSTLGQSSYNEQFF TGTGCCAGTAGTACCCTGGGACAGAGCTCCTACAATGAGCAGTTCTTC TRBD1 - TRBJ2-1 16 TRBV19
CSARIAGVNNQPQHF TGCAGTGCTAGAATAGCAGGGGTGAACAATCAGCCCCAGCATTTT - - TRBJ1-5 15 TRBV20-1
CASSLRDGRTGELFF TGCGCCAGCAGCTTGCGGGACGGTCGAACCGGGGAGCTGTTTTTT - once TRBJ2-2 15 TRBV5-1
CASSFAGTTSTDTQYF TGTGCCAGCAGCTTTGCCGGGACAACTAGCACAGATACGCAGTATTTT - - TRBJ2-3 16 TRBV7-2
CSARGLFSSTDTQYF TGCAGTGCTAGAGGTCTCTTCTCTAGCACAGATACGCAGTATTTT - few TRBJ2-3 15 TRBV20-1
CASSEYSNEQFF TGTGCCAGCAGTGAATACTCCAATGAGCAGTTCTTC - - TRBJ2-1 12 TRBV6-1
CASSPNRQVSYNEQFF TGTGCCAGCTCACCGAACCGACAGGTCTCCTACAATGAGCAGTTCTTC - few TRBJ2-1 16 TRBV18
CASSLPGKYTEAFF TGCGCCAGCAGCTTACCGGGTAAATACACTGAAGCTTTCTTT - - TRBJ1-1 14 TRBV5-1
CASSQVGTGNQPQHF TGTGCCAGCAGCCAAGTCGGGACAGGGAACCAGCCCCAGCATTTT TRBD1 - TRBJ1-5 15 TRBV4-2
CASSQDILNTEAFF TGCGCCAGCAGCCAAGATATTCTTAACACTGAAGCTTTCTTT - few TRBJ1-1 14 TRBV4-3
CAIGGTGGYEQYF TGTGCCATCGGCGGGACAGGGGGCTACGAGCAGTACTTC TRBD1 - TRBJ2-7 13 TRBV10-3
CASSLDPTGDNEQFF TGTGCCAGCAGCTTGGATCCGACAGGAGACAATGAGCAGTTCTTC - few TRBJ2-1 15 TRBV5-8
CASSFGRLRSYEQYF TGTGCCAGCAGTTTCGGGAGGTTGAGGTCCTACGAGCAGTACTTC TRBD2 - TRBJ2-7 15 TRBV28
CSADSGSPLETQYF TGCAGTGCTGACAGCGGGAGCCCCCTGGAGACCCAGTACTTC TRBD2 few TRBJ2-5 14 TRBV20-1
CASRAQNSGYTF TGTGCCAGCAGGGCACAAAATAGTGGCTACACCTTC - - TRBJ1-2 12 TRBV12-3/TRBV12-4
CASSITWQRSTDTQYF TGTGCCAGCAGCATAACCTGGCAGCGTAGCACAGATACGCAGTATTTT - - TRBJ2-3 16 TRBV6-2/TRBV6-3